Following are 16 T cell receptor beta chains from one sample sequenced in a study of human T cells and chemical hapten exposure. Time point in this sample: pre-sensitization, week 0. The treatment here: therapeutic diphenylcyclopropenone sensitization with weekly scalp DPC. TCRdb reprocessed the RACE reads with MiXCR, giving one entry per CDR3 protein. The sample lists more than 80,000 distinct CDR3 sequences; 10% to 11% were seen once. This specimen consisted of whole blood, obtained in connection with sensitization to the hapten diphenylcyclopropenone (DPC). Receptors originate from a woman between 55 and 75 years old with alopecia areata. Some clones in this sample may be carry-over from other donors' samples.

Concerning this clonotype itself: At one boundary the junction diverges from the germline segment, which might be a read error. V and J are TRBV7-7 and TRBJ2-7; D may be TRBD1 (6 bases). CDR1 and CDR2 (germline): SSHAT, FNYEAQ (reference sequence). There are 14 residues in the CDR3. The CDR3 bases are TGTGCTAGCAGCCCGTTGACAGGCTCCTACGAGCAGTACTTC. Protein: CASSPLTGSYEQYF.

This clonotype was detected only a few times. The CDR3 DNA sequence: TGTGCCAGCAGCCAAGCTGGGTTCGGCACCGGGGAGCTGTTTTTT. This translates into CASSQAGFGTGELFF. V gene TRBV3-1 combines with J gene TRBJ2-2; D call uncertain. The CDR3 has 15 amino acids. Trimming left V 1 base short and J 4 bases short, with 10 bases between. Germline V gene lookup returns CDR1 LGHDT and CDR2 YNNKEL (reference sequence).

The CDR3 DNA reads TGTGCCAGCAGCCGGGACAGGGGGGTCCACGAGCAGTACTTC. It is translated as CASSRDRGVHEQYF. This chain links TRBV12-3 or TRBV12-4 with TRBJ2-7; the match to TRBD1 covers 11 bases. After removal of 6 bases from V and 5 bases from J, the junction contained 6 bases not matched to a gene. The CDR3 has 14 amino acids.

This clonotype was counted between two and nine times. The J gene is TRBJ2-2, the V gene TRBV5-1, with 7 positions matching TRBD1. CDR3 length equals 15 residues. Germline V gene lookup returns CDR1 SGHRS and CDR2 YFSETQ. The junction had 3 bases not matched to a gene; V was cut back by 3 bases and J by 1 base. CDR3 protein: CASSSRTGNTGELFF. For the CDR3, the DNA is TGCGCCAGCAGCTCCAGGACAGGGAACACCGGGGAGCTGTTTTTT.

The table lists this clonotype with a few counts. This chain uses TRBV12-3 or TRBV12-4 with TRBJ2-7; 9 bases agree with TRBD2. The CDR3 runs 15 residues. V was clipped by 6 bases and J by 0 bases; unmatched bases: 6. The CDR3 DNA sequence: TGTGCCAGCAGGAAGCGGGGGGCGAGCTCCTACGAGCAGTACTTC. It yields the protein CASRKRGASSYEQYF.

The table lists this clonotype with many counts. The chain uses TRBV20-1 and TRBJ2-7; TRBD2 might be the D (6 bases). Germline V gene data show CDR1 as DFQATT and CDR2 as SNEGSKA (reference sequence). V was trimmed by 3 bases and J by 2 bases, leaving 14 bases between them. This CDR3 is built from 14 residues. The CDR3 spells CSARWGVVTYEQYF. CDR3 in DNA: TGCAGTGCTAGGTGGGGGGTAGTGACCTACGAGCAGTACTTC.

This clonotype has a handful of counts. The chain recombines TRBV27 with TRBJ1-5, with D unclear. CDR1 and CDR2 (germline): MNHEY, SMNVEV (reference sequence). The V end was cut by 1 base, the J end by 4 bases, with 8 bases between. CDR3 length: 14 amino acids. The CDR3 sequence is CASSLLDGNQPQHF. The DNA for the CDR3 is TGTGCCAGCAGTTTATTAGACGGAAATCAGCCCCAGCATTTT.

J is TRBJ2-7 and V is TRBV11-3; no definite D call. The CDR3 contains 13 residues. Trimming took off 1 base at V and 5 bases at J, with 9 bases between the two ends. CDR1 is SGHNT, CDR2 YENEEA, per germline. CDR3 amino acids: CASSLGVNNEQYF. As DNA, the CDR3 is TGTGCCAGCAGCTTAGGCGTGAACAACGAGCAGTACTTC.

The rearrangement links TRBV7-9 to TRBJ2-2; the D gene is possibly TRBD1 (5 bases). The CDR3 is 14 amino acids. Germline V gives CDR1 SEHNR, CDR2 FQNEAQ (reference sequence). V gave up 5 bases and J gave up 4 bases, with 11 bases separating them. Here the CDR3 DNA reads TGTGCCAGCAGCCCCCAAGGGGTCACCGGGGAGCTGTTTTTT. This codes for CASSPQGVTGELFF.

As to this clonotype: Since a much larger clone is just one base distant, this may be a read error. The chain is built from TRBV5-4 and TRBJ1-1; D is undetermined. Germline-derived CDR1 and CDR2 are SGHNT and YYREEE (reference sequence). V lost 0 bases, J lost 0 bases, and 12 bases lay in between. The CDR3 covers 16 residues. The CDR3 reads CASSLAIPTMNTEAFF. The CDR3 DNA is TGTGCCAGCAGCTTGGCCATTCCGACCATGAACACTGAAGCTTTCTTT.

This clonotype was observed a few times. This chain connects TRBV6-5 to TRBJ2-2, with TRBD2 matching 8 bases. CDR3 size: 16 residues. The trim removed 4 bases at V and 4 bases at J, leaving 8 bases unmatched. The germline CDR1 and CDR2 sequences are MNHEY and SVGAGI. The CDR3 region has the DNA TGTGCCAGCAGTTGGGCGGGGGGCGTGGGCACCGGGGAGCTGTTTTTT. This codes for CASSWAGGVGTGELFF.

V usage is TRBV12-3 or TRBV12-4 and J usage is TRBJ2-1; TRBD2 matches at 14 bases. The V segment lost 7 bases and the J segment 9 bases; nucleotides outside the gene matches: 8. There are 15 residues in the CDR3. This CDR3 is CASNIGTSGGIEQFF. The CDR3 bases are TGTGCCAGCAATATCGGGACTAGCGGGGGTATTGAGCAGTTCTTC.

This clonotype was observed a handful of times. The rearrangement links TRBV6-6 to TRBJ2-5; no definite D call. The V end was cut by 6 bases, the J end by 4 bases, with 9 bases between. The CDR3 totals 12 residues. The germline CDR1 and CDR2 sequences are MNHNY and SVGAGI (reference sequence). The CDR3 nucleotides read TGTGCCAGCAGGCAGCCCAGAGAGACCCAGTACTTC. This codes for CASRQPRETQYF.

This clonotype has more than one count but fewer than ten. J is TRBJ2-3 and V is TRBV9; TRBD2 matches at 14 bases. Trimming took 4 bases from V and 2 from J; bases not matched to a gene: 3. CDR3 length: 16 amino acids. From germline, CDR1 is SGDLS and CDR2 YYNGEE. CDR3 sequence reads: CASSKGLAGDTDTQYF. The CDR3 nucleotides read TGTGCCAGCAGCAAGGGACTAGCGGGGGACACAGATACGCAGTATTTT.

The chain links TRBV19 to TRBJ2-7; D is unresolved. Trimming removed 5 bases from V and 7 bases from J, with 18 bases in between. The CDR3 extends over 14 amino acids. Germline V lookup: CDR1 LNHDA, CDR2 SQIVND (reference sequence). The DNA of the CDR3 is TGTGCCAGTAGTCATACAGATTCAATGGGGGAGCAGTACTTC. Translated, it gives CASSHTDSMGEQYF.

This clonotype was observed many times. The genes are TRBV12-3 or TRBV12-4 and TRBJ1-1; tentative D call: TRBD1 (5 bases). The CDR3 loop spans 14 amino acids. V lost 6 bases and J lost 0, with 11 bases in between. The CDR3 DNA reads as TGTGCCAGCAGCCCGACAGTAATGAACACTGAAGCTTTCTTT. Its translation is CASSPTVMNTEAFF.